Shown below are 17 T cell receptor beta chains from a single sample sequenced in a study of OX40 agonist ivuxolimab in advanced cancers. The data were produced by immunoSEQ multiplex PCR, yet TCRdb's version contains in-frame clones alone and is incomplete. Of under 80,000 clones in the sample, 88% were seen once. The sequencing used CD4+ or CD8+ T cells sorted from blood, collected in a trial of the OX40 agonist ivuxolimab. The origin of the receptors is an adult with an advanced solid tumor such as melanoma, head and neck, liver or kidney cancer.

This sequence joins TRBV15 and TRBJ1-2; D uncertain. V was clipped by 0 bases and J by 8 bases, with 13 bases between them. The V gene's germline CDR1 is LNHNV and CDR2 YYDKDF (reference sequence). The CDR3 has 14 amino acids. Here the CDR3 reads CATSRDMTLGGYTF. The CDR3 bases are TGTGCCACCAGCAGAGATATGACGCTGGGCGGCTACACCTTC.

This chain connects TRBV29-1 to TRBJ1-3; no clear D gene. The CDR3 extends over 12 amino acids. V lost 5 bases and J 4 bases, leaving 9 bases between the germline ends. The V gene's germline CDR1 is SQVTM and CDR2 ANQGSEA. The CDR3 nucleotides read TGCAGCGTTAGAAAGACAGGAAACACCATATATTTT. As protein: CSVRKTGNTIYF.

The genes are TRBV7-9 and TRBJ2-2; the match to TRBD2 covers 10 bases. Germline V gene lookup returns CDR1 SEHNR and CDR2 FQNEAQ (reference sequence). The CDR3 has 16 residues. Losses at the gene ends were 1 base for V and 10 bases for J; bases not matched to a gene: 9. In DNA, the CDR3 is TGTGCCAGCAGCTTAGTATTTGCTAGCGGGAGTCAGGAGCTGTTTTTT. It yields the protein CASSLVFASGSQELFF.

This chain joins TRBV7-3 and TRBJ2-1; 8 positions agree with TRBD2. This CDR3 region has 15 residues. Losses at the gene ends were 0 bases for V and 2 bases for J; bases not matched to a gene: 0. Germline lookup yields CDR1 SGHTA and CDR2 FQGTGA. The CDR3 region is CASSLTSGAYNEQFF. In nucleotides, the CDR3 is TGTGCCAGCAGCTTAACTAGCGGGGCCTACAATGAGCAGTTCTTC. The full variable domain, rest sourced from reference TRBV7-3 and TRBJ2-1, is GAGVSQTPSNKVTEKGKYVELRCDPISGHTALYWYRQSLGQGPEFLIYFQGTGAADDSGLPNDRFFAVRPEGSVSTLKIQRTERGDSAVYLCASSLTSGAYNEQFFGPGTRLTVL.

The rearrangement joins TRBV7-9 to TRBJ1-3, with D uncertain. V was trimmed by 0 bases and J by 0 bases, leaving 6 bases between them. The CDR3 has 15 residues. Germline CDR1 reads SEHNR; CDR2 reads FQNEAQ (reference sequence). The CDR3 DNA sequence: TGTGCCAGCAGCTTAGCAGCGAGCTCTGGAAACACCATATATTTT. Protein product: CASSLAASSGNTIYF.

The chain recombines TRBV4-3 with TRBJ2-1, with 10 positions matching TRBD1. CDR3 length: 15 residues. The germline V gene has CDR1 LGHNA and CDR2 YSLEER. J gave up 10 bases and V 0 bases, and 6 bases lay outside the gene matches. Here the CDR3 reads CASSQEETGGREQFF. CDR3 in DNA: TGCGCCAGCAGCCAAGAGGAGACAGGGGGCCGAGAGCAGTTCTTC.

V and J are TRBV7-3 and TRBJ1-2; 9 bases align to TRBD1. The CDR3 loop spans 16 amino acids. The ends lost 3 bases at V and 4 bases at J; junction bases unmatched: 9. The germline V gene encodes CDR1 SGHTA and CDR2 FQGTGA. The CDR3 region has the DNA TGTGCCAGCAGCTTCATGGCCGGACAGGGGCCCTATGGCTACACCTTC. It yields the protein CASSFMAGQGPYGYTF.

This clone was seen a handful of times. CDR3 nucleotides: TGTGCCAGCAGCCTACCCCTCCTGACTAGTCGGTACGAGCAGTACTTC. It codes for CASSLPLLTSRYEQYF. V gene TRBV7-2 combines with J gene TRBJ2-7, with D possibly TRBD2 on 6 matching bases. Germline V gene data show CDR1 as SGHTA and CDR2 as FQGNSA. CDR3 size: 16 residues. V lost 5 bases, J lost 4 bases, and 21 bases lay in between.

The J gene is TRBJ2-1, the V gene TRBV7-9, with TRBD2 matching 14 bases. Unmatched junction bases numbered 13, after V lost 5 bases and J lost 7 bases. Germline CDR1 is SEHNR and CDR2 is FQNEAQ (reference sequence). The CDR3 has 18 amino acids. The CDR3 protein is CASSPGLAGGLLVNEQFF. For the CDR3, the DNA is TGTGCCAGCAGCCCAGGACTAGCGGGAGGCCTATTGGTAAATGAGCAGTTCTTC.

V is TRBV28 and J is TRBJ2-7; the D gene is possibly TRBD1 (6 bases). Trimming removed 8 bases at V and 2 bases at J, with 13 bases between. CDR3 length equals 13 residues. Germline CDR1 and CDR2: MDHEN and SYDVKM. In nucleotides, the CDR3 is TGTGCCAGCGCCCGCAGGGGACCCTACGAGCAGTACTTC. It is translated as CASARRGPYEQYF.

This chain joins TRBV9 and TRBJ2-1; D might be TRBD1 or TRBD2, each matching 5 bases. Trimming removed 0 bases from V and 1 base from J, with 8 bases in between. CDR3 size: 15 residues. CDR1 SGDLS and CDR2 YYNGEE come from the germline V gene. This chain's CDR3 is CASSVGGMSYNEQFF. CDR3 nucleotide sequence: TGTGCCAGCAGCGTAGGGGGGATGTCCTACAATGAGCAGTTCTTC.

Points on this clone: Different DNA sequences within this sample yield the same CDR3. CDR3 in DNA: TGTGCCAGCAGCTGGAGCGGGGCCTACGAGCAGTACTTC. Protein: CASSWSGAYEQYF. The chain uses TRBV7-2 and TRBJ2-7; 7 bases agree with TRBD2. Germline assignment: CDR1 SGHTA and CDR2 FQGNSA. Trimming took 4 bases from V and 2 from J; bases not matched to a gene: 2. This CDR3 comprises 13 residues.

V is TRBV18 and J is TRBJ2-7; tentatively, D is TRBD1 (10 bases). CDR1 and CDR2 (germline): KGHSH, LQKENI. This CDR3 region has 19 residues. V lost 3 bases and J 4 bases, leaving 28 bases between the germline ends. The CDR3 sequence: CASSPRDRDRGTSGYEQYF. The CDR3 coding sequence is TGTGCCAGCTCACCTCGAGACCGGGACAGGGGAACTAGCGGGTACGAGCAGTACTTC.

DNA of the CDR3: TGTGCCAGCAGCGTAGGGGGCAGGGGGTCGGAGACCCAGTACTTC. This sequence encodes CASSVGGRGSETQYF. The V and J genes are TRBV9 and TRBJ2-5, with TRBD1 identical over 7 bases. The CDR3 is 15 residues long. In germline, CDR1 is SGDLS, CDR2 YYNGEE. V lost 0 bases and J lost 5; bases outside the gene matches: 7.

This chain joins TRBV2 and TRBJ1-1; D unclear. This CDR3 is built from 13 residues. V was clipped by 1 base and J by 4 bases, with 7 bases between them. The V gene's germline CDR1 is SNHLY and CDR2 FYNNEI. The CDR3 is CASSEDPLTEAFF. The CDR3 DNA follows: TGTGCCAGCAGTGAAGATCCTCTCACTGAAGCTTTCTTT.

The chain recombines TRBV30 with TRBJ1-5, with 7 bases lining up with TRBD1. CDR3 size: 15 residues. Trimming at V came to 1 base and at J to 4 bases, leaving 7 bases not matched to a gene. The germline V gene encodes CDR1 GTSNPN and CDR2 SVGIG (reference sequence). CDR3: CAWSEGGGTNQPQHF. CDR3 sequence (DNA): TGTGCCTGGAGTGAAGGAGGGGGCACGAATCAGCCCCAGCATTTT.

The chain recombines TRBV6-5 with TRBJ2-7; no firm D call. CDR3 length: 13 residues. Trimming stripped 5 bases from V and 0 bases from J, with 8 bases between. The germline V gene has CDR1 MNHEY and CDR2 SVGAGI. The CDR3 region has the DNA TGTGCCAGCAGTGAAGGTTCCTCCTACGAGCAGTACTTC. Translating it yields CASSEGSSYEQYF.